This T cell receptor (beta chain) was sequenced during a study of shared clonotypes between healthy human individuals. CD45RO-negative, CCR7-selected cells formed the naive CD8 fraction, which excluded terminally differentiated effector memory CD45RA+ cells. Adult Caucasians living in Nashville, Tennessee made up all of the donors. Overall study results and limits: Investigators collected only blood, and repertoires in tissues likely differ.

There are 21 residues in the CDR3. Remarks on this clone: The target antigen is unknown.

Assay: immunoSEQ multiplex PCR; the TCRdb copy retains only in-frame clones and omits some. The sample yields under 600,000 clones, 95% to 98% seen once. V usage is TRBV21-1 and J usage is TRBJ1-5; the tabulated D call, TRBD1, remains unverified against the DNA. TRBV21-1 is described as a pseudogene. The TCR originated in a man aged 25-45 years in good health. The source material was naive CD8+ T cells sorted from blood. CDR3 nucleotide sequence: TGTGCCAGCAGCAACGGATGTAGGGACACCCAGAGAAAGAGTAGCAATCAGCCCCAGCATTTT. Translated: CASSNGCRDTQRKSSNQPQHF.